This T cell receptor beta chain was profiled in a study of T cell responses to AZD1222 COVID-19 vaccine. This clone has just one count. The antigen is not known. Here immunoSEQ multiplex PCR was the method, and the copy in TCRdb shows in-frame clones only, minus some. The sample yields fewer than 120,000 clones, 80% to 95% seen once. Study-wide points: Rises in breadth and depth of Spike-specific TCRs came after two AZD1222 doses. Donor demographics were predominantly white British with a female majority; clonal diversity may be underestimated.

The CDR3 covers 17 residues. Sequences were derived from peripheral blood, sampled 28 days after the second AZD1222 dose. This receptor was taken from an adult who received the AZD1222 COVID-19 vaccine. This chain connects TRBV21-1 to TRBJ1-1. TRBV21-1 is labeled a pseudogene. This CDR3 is CASSPRHDAYSPLEAFF. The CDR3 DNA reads TGTGCCAGCAGCCCCCGCCACGACGCCTACTCCCCGCTCGAAGCTTTCTTT.